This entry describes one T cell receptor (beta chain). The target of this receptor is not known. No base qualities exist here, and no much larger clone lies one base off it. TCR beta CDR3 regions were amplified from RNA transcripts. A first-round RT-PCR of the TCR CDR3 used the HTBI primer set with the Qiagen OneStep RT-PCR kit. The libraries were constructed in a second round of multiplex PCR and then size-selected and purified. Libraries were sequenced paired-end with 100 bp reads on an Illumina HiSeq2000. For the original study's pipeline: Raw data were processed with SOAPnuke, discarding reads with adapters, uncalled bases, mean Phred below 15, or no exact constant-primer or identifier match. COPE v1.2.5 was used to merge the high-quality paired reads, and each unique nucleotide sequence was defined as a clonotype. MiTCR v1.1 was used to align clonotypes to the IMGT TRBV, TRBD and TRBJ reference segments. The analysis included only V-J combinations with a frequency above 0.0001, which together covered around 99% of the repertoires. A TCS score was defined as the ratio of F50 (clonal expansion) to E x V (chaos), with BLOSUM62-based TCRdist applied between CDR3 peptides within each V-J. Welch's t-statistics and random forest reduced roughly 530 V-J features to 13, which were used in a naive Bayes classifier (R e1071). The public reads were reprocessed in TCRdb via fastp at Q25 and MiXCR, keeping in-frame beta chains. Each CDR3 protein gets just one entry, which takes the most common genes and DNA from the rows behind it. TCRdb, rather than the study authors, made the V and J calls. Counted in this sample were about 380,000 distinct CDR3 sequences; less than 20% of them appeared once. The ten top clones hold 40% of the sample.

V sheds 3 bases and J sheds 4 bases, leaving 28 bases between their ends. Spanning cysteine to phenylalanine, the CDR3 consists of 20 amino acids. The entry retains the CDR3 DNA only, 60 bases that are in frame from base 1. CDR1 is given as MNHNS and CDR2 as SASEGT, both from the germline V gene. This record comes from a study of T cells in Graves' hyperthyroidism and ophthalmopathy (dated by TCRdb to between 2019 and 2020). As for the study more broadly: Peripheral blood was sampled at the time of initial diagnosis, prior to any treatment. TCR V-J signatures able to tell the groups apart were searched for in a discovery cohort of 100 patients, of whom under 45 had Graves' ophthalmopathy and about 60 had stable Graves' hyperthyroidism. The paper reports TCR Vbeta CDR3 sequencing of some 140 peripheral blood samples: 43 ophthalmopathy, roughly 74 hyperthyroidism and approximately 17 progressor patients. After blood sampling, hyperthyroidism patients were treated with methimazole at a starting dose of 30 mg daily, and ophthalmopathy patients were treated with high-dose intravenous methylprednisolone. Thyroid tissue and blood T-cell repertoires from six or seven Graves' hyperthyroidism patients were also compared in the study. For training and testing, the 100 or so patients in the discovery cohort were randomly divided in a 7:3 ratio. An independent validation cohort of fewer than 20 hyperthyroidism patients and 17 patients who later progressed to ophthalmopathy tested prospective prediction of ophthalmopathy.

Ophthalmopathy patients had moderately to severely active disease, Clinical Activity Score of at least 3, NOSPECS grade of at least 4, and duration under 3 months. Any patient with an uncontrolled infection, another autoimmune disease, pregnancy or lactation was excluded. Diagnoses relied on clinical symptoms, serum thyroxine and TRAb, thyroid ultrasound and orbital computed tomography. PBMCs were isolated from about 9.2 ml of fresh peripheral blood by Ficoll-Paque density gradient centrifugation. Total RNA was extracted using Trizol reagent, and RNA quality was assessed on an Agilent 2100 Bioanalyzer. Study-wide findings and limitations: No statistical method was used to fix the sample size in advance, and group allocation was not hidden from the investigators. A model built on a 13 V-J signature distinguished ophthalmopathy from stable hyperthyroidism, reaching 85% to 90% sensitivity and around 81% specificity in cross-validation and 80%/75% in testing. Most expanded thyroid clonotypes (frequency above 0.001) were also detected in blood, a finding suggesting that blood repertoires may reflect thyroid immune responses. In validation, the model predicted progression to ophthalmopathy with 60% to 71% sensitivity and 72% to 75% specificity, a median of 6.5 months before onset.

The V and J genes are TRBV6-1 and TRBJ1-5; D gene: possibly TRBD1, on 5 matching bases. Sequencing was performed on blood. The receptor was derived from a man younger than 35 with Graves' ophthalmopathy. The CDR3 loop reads CASSDGGVFGVSEGNQPQHF. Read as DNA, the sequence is TGTGCCAGCAGTGATGGGGGAGTGTTCGGAGTTTCCGAGGGGAATCAGCCCCAGCATTTT.